This TCR beta chain was recorded in a study of cytomegalovirus exposure and HLA in healthy donors. Unmatched junction bases numbered 5, after V lost 2 bases and J lost 8 bases. The germline CDR1 and CDR2 sequences are SGDLS and YYNGEE. The CDR3 runs to 15 residues. Only in-frame clones appear in the TCRdb table, and some are missing; sequencing was by immunoSEQ multiplex PCR. The sample holds 40,000 to 60,000 clones, approximately 95% seen once. The validation cohort, a group of some 120 subjects, included the donors and was separate from the roughly 670-subject first cohort. This receptor was identified in a woman aged 18-29 years in good health and CMV-seropositive. The specimen sequenced was PBMCs. The chain combines TRBV9 with TRBJ1-4, with 11 bases fitting TRBD1. CDR3 sequence (DNA): TGTGCCAGCAGCGTCGGGACAGGGGGAGACGAAAAACTGTTTTTT. Encoded protein: CASSVGTGGDEKLFF.